This T cell receptor beta chain was captured in a study of cytomegalovirus exposure and HLA in healthy donors. Study background: In a later analysis, the 100 to 150 validation repertoires were reported to have used the same platform as the approximately 620 first-cohort repertoires. Study outcomes and limitations: First-cohort TCR clusters were later found to tend to co-occur in the 90 to 150 validation repertoires.

TCRdb's table, derived via immunoSEQ multiplex PCR, lists solely in-frame clones and lacks some. The sample holds fewer than 140,000 clones; 88% are singletons and the top ten take about 1.8%. The CDR3 length is 16 residues. The V end lost 0 bases, the J end lost 1 base, and 12 bases lay between the germline ends. Germline V gives CDR1 MNHEY, CDR2 SVGAGI. The donors were part of the validation cohort, which consisted of 120 subjects and was separate from the first cohort of 666 subjects. Of note for this clone: Its specificity is not known.

The gene calls are TRBV6-5 and TRBJ1-1; the D gene is possibly TRBD1 (5 bases). The sequence derives from a woman aged 18-29 years in good health and CMV-seropositive. Sequencing was done on a sample of PBMCs. CDR3 amino acids: CASSYSGAMANTEAFF. The CDR3 coding sequence is TGTGCCAGCAGTTACTCAGGGGCGATGGCGAACACTGAAGCTTTCTTT.